This TCR beta chain was profiled in a study of cytomegalovirus exposure and HLA in healthy donors. The study ran its PCR with 60 Vbeta and 13 Jbeta primers. Profiling relied on immunoSEQ multiplex PCR, and the TCRdb table lists in-frame clones only, not all of them. The table lists 90,000 to 100,000 clones, around 81% of them singletons, with over 2% in the top ten. Specimen: PBMCs. The receptor was derived from a man in his late teens or twenties in good health and CMV-seronegative.

In DNA, the CDR3 is TGTGCCAGCAGCGTAGCCCCAGGAGATACGCAGTATTTT. Translated: CASSVAPGDTQYF. This chain links TRBV9 with TRBJ2-3, with unresolved D. The length of the CDR3 is 13 residues. V dropped 0 bases and J dropped 5 bases, with 7 bases sitting between them. CDR1 and CDR2 from the germline V gene are SGDLS and YYNGEE.